This TCR beta chain was recovered during a study of vaccination and CD4 T cells after COVID-19. Overall study: Stimulation of cells relied on overlapping spike peptides derived from SARS-CoV-2, HCoV-NL63, HCoV-OC43 and HCoV-229E.

This clonotype was found a few times. Its specificity is not known. V dropped 2 bases and J dropped 7 bases, with 12 bases sitting between them. The CDR3 extends over 13 amino acids. Germline lookup yields CDR1 GTSNPN and CDR2 SVGIG (reference sequence). Scientists ran DNA taken from cultured CD4+ T cells through the Oncomine TCR Beta short-read assay for sequencing. A single record per CDR3 protein comes from TCRdb applying MiXCR to the PCR reads. Of some 11,000 distinct CDR3 sequences listed, around 20% are singletons. The study's findings and limits: In median terms, SARS-CoV-2-reactive clonotypes went from about 20 to 38, a nonsignificant rise.

Treatment here: approximately 9-day PBMC culture with coronavirus spike peptide pools or control peptides (ViraFEST assay). Some 2 million PBMCs were grown per well alongside 7.5 to 10 IU/ml IL-2 and 9.5 to 10 ug/ml peptide pools. The sample here was CD4+ T cells from blood, cultured in vitro, taken before SARS-CoV-2 vaccination. The J gene is TRBJ1-5, the V gene TRBV30; D call uncertain. The sequence derives from a human donor who received a COVID-19 vaccine. The CDR3 spells CAWSLNPSQPQHF. DNA for the CDR3: TGTGCCTGGAGTTTAAACCCATCCCAGCCCCAGCATTTT.